Listed below are T cell receptor beta chains from one sample, sequenced in a study of shared clonotypes between healthy human individuals. Assay used: immunoSEQ multiplex PCR; TCRdb lists only in-frame clones, some missing. The data hold approximately 2.4 million clones, with approximately 94% observed a single time. The sequenced sample was naive CD4+ T cells sorted from blood. These receptors were collected from a man younger than 35 in good health. CDR3s include the opening cysteine and the closing phenylalanine or tryptophan. The order of the fields is V gene, J gene, CDR3 protein.

>TRBV28|TRBJ2-5
CASIPGGPIFGIQYF
>TRBV7-3|TRBJ2-3
CASSSSHTDTQYF
>TRBV18|TRBJ2-3
CASSPSGDTQYF
>TRBV18|TRBJ1-5
CASSLFGDSNQPQHF
>TRBV10-3|TRBJ1-1
CAISDWGGTEAFF
>TRBV7-9|TRBJ2-3
CASSLAGSSPDTQYF
>TRBV2|TRBJ2-7
CASIAGSHGDEQYF
>TRBV30|TRBJ1-5
CAWGTVSNQPQHF
>TRBV19|TRBJ2-7
CASSDRDSEYF
>TRBV6-1|TRBJ2-5
CASSKPDLKTQYF
>TRBV30|TRBJ2-5
CAWSFRPGETQYF
>TRBV7-2|TRBJ2-5
CASDTSGRETQYF
>TRBV7-9|TRBJ2-7
CASSTPRNYEQYF
>TRBV9|TRBJ1-1
CASSVVPNTEAFF
>TRBV19|TRBJ1-2
CASSQPNYGYTF
>TRBV7-3|TRBJ2-2
CASSIDRGTGELFF
>TRBV5-4|TRBJ2-5
CASTSVGEQETQYF
>TRBV9|TRBJ2-6
CASAGLLPGANVLTF
>TRBV28|TRBJ2-7
CASSDLGDSYEQYF
>TRBV9|TRBJ2-1
CASSLSGLAGVLSYNEQFF
>TRBV6-1|TRBJ1-1
CASRAKYNTEAFF
>TRBV29-1|TRBJ1-2
CSVEDRGGYTF
>TRBV2|TRBJ1-5
CASSERSPQPQHF
>TRBV19|TRBJ2-6
CASSNFDRVPGANVLTF
>TRBV2|TRBJ2-1
CASSAQRDLIGEQFF
>TRBV5-1|TRBJ1-5
CASSLNVGQVKHF
>TRBV28|TRBJ1-2
CASTPGTPYGYTF
>TRBV30|TRBJ2-1
CAWREGVIRVLNNEQFF
>TRBV19|TRBJ2-7
CAGTGDSYEQYF
>TRBV6-5|TRBJ1-5
CASSWEVGQPQHF
>TRBV19|TRBJ1-6
CASSKANLNSPLHF
>TRBV7-2|TRBJ2-3
CAVRLAGELADTQYF
>TRBV5-6|TRBJ2-3
CASSSSTEWSDTQYF
>TRBV6-1|TRBJ1-5
CASSEQRPRGIPAQHF
>TRBV5-6|TRBJ1-2
CASSFDRGGYTF
>TRBV19|TRBJ2-7
CASSPPLTSGRYEQYF
>TRBV7-2|TRBJ2-5
CASTLWLSTKTQYF
>TRBV2|TRBJ2-1
CASSVLRHEQFF
>TRBV19|TRBJ2-3
CASSGTSGNTQYF